The entry below gives a single T cell receptor beta chain sequence along with its context. Library preparation (for TCRbeta) was performed with unique molecular identifiers. TCRdb re-called the PCR reads with MiXCR, one entry per CDR3 protein. The data hold roughly 500,000 distinct CDR3 sequences, with approximately 30% observed a single time. This CDR3 is built from 17 residues. Per the germline V gene, CDR1 is LNHDA and CDR2 is SQIVND (reference sequence). The trim removed 0 bases at V and 0 bases at J, leaving 7 bases unmatched. These data are taken from a study of T-cell reconstitution after alpha-beta-depleted transplantation in children.

The source material was PBMCs from the stem cell graft donor, sampled from the stem cell graft. The J gene is TRBJ1-1, the V gene TRBV19; TRBD1 matches 7 bases. This receptor was identified in a human donor who donated a stem cell graft to a child with aplastic anemia. CDR3 sequence (DNA): TGTGCCAGTAGTATAGATAGAGGGGACAGCATGAACACTGAAGCTTTCTTT. Translated, it gives CASSIDRGDSMNTEAFF. The variable domain in full, with the rest retrieved from reference TRBV19 and TRBJ1-1, is DGGITQSPKYLFRKEGQNVTLSCEQNLNHDAMYWYRQDPGQGLRLIYYSQIVNDFQKGDIAEGYSVSREKKESFPLTVTSAQKNPTAFYLCASSIDRGDSMNTEAFFGQGTRLTVV.